These 17 T cell receptor beta chains originate from one sample sequenced in a study of T cell responses to AZD1222 COVID-19 vaccine listed by TCRdb under 2021. The library was generated by the immunoSEQ multiplex PCR assay. TCRdb stores this immuneACCESS table with in-frame sequences only. Part of the clones is absent; in the studies checked, under half of the shortfall reflects unresolved V genes, and no reason is known for the rest. The sample table contains over 100,000 clones; only one count was recorded for over 75% of them. 3.1% of the sample belongs to the ten largest clones. The time point label, read with the paper, signifies: baseline before first vaccination. Sequences were derived from peripheral blood, sampled on day 0 of AZD1222 vaccination. These receptors all stem from an adult in good health.

The chain couples TRBV7-2 to TRBJ2-1, with D hard to call. The germline V gene encodes CDR1 SGHTA and CDR2 FQGNSA. V dropped 5 bases and J dropped 5 bases, with 19 bases sitting between them. The CDR3 totals 16 residues. CDR3 sequence (DNA): TGTGCCAGCAGCCCCGTTTTCGGTTTGATACACAATGAGCAGTTCTTC. This sequence encodes CASSPVFGLIHNEQFF.

The V and J genes are TRBV27 and TRBJ1-2; 12 bases match TRBD1. There are 13 residues in the CDR3. The germline CDR1 and CDR2 sequences are MNHEY and SMNVEV (reference sequence). V lost 10 bases to trimming and J lost 7 bases; unmatched junction nucleotides: 7. This chain's CDR3 is CAIQGQGARGYTF. CDR3 DNA: TGTGCCATCCAGGGACAGGGGGCGCGTGGCTACACCTTC.

This chain joins TRBV5-6 and TRBJ2-7; 8 positions agree with TRBD2. Trimming at V came to 2 bases and at J to 2 bases, leaving 9 bases not matched to a gene. CDR3 length equals 16 residues. Per the germline V gene, CDR1 is SGHDT and CDR2 is YYEEEE. The CDR3 DNA reads TGTGCCAGCAGCTTTACCTTCCGGGAGGGCCCCTACGAGCAGTACTTC. Its protein is CASSFTFREGPYEQYF.

The chain has TRBV3-1 (or the pseudogene TRBV3-2) and TRBJ1-2; no clear D. V was shortened by 5 bases and J by 3 bases, with 22 bases between the two germline ends. Germline lookup yields CDR1 LGHDT and CDR2 YNNKEL (reference sequence). This CDR3 is 17 amino acids long. This CDR3 is CASSSHGGSPRDYGYTF. Here the CDR3 DNA reads TGTGCCAGCAGCTCCCATGGTGGGTCCCCTCGGGACTATGGCTACACCTTC.

The chain recombines TRBV3-1 (or the pseudogene TRBV3-2) with TRBJ2-2; the D is unclear. Germline assignment: CDR1 LGHDT and CDR2 YNNKEL (reference sequence). V was trimmed by 4 bases and J by 3 bases, leaving 3 bases between them. The CDR3 extends over 12 amino acids. The CDR3, as DNA: TGTGCCAGCAGCCCGTACACCGGGGAGCTGTTTTTT. Amino acid sequence: CASSPYTGELFF.

The V call is TRBV11-2, the J call TRBJ1-1; TRBD1 agrees at 8 bases. Trimming removed 3 bases from V and 9 bases from J; junction bases left unmatched: 9. The CDR3 runs 14 residues. The germline V gene has CDR1 SGHAT and CDR2 FQNNGV. The CDR3 loop is CASSLGPGQGQAFF. The DNA for the CDR3 is TGTGCCAGCAGCTTGGGCCCAGGACAGGGCCAAGCTTTCTTT.

In DNA form, the CDR3 reads TGTGCCAGCTCACCCCTGCCGCTAGCGGGAGGGCCAACTGAGCAGTTCTTC. Protein product: CASSPLPLAGGPTEQFF. The rearrangement links TRBV18 to TRBJ2-1; 12 bases fit TRBD2. CDR1 KGHSH and CDR2 LQKENI come from the germline V gene. Trimming took 3 bases from V and 9 from J; bases not matched to a gene: 12. This CDR3 is built from 17 residues. Using reference TRBV18 and TRBJ2-1 for the parts outside the CDR3, the full variable domain is NAGVMQNPRHLVRRRGQEARLRCSPMKGHSHVYWYRQLPEEGLKFMVYLQKENIIDESGMPKERFSAEFPKEGPSILRIQQVVRGDSAAYFCASSPLPLAGGPTEQFFGPGTRLTVL.

The chain combines TRBV2 with TRBJ2-5; weak D call: TRBD2 (5 bases). V was clipped by 8 bases and J by 2 bases, with 12 bases between them. In germline, CDR1 is SNHLY, CDR2 FYNNEI. CDR3 size: 13 residues. CDR3 nucleotides: TGTGCCAGCGGACTTGAGCGGCAAGAGACCCAGTACTTC. Residues: CASGLERQETQYF. Drawing the rest from reference TRBV2 and TRBJ2-5, the complete variable domain is EPEVTQTPSHQVTQMGQEVILRCVPISNHLYFYWYRQILGQKVEFLVSFYNNEISEKSEIFDDQFSVERPDGSNFTLKIRSTKLEDSAMYFCASGLERQETQYFGPGTRLLVL.

The chain is built from TRBV25-1 and TRBJ1-6; D gene unclear. Trimming shortened V by 8 bases and J by 4 bases, and 12 bases separated the two germline ends. The CDR3 is made up of 14 amino acids. Looked up from germline, CDR1 is MGHDK and CDR2 is SYGVNS. The CDR3 loop is CASGAVAYNSPLHF. The CDR3, as DNA: TGTGCCAGCGGCGCGGTAGCTTATAATTCACCCCTCCACTTT.

The genes are TRBV4-2 and TRBJ2-7; D call uncertain. CDR1 is LGHNA, CDR2 YNFKEQ, per germline. There are 17 residues in the CDR3. V lost 0 bases and J 7 bases, leaving 22 bases between the germline ends. The CDR3 DNA follows: TGTGCCAGCAGCCAAGATTTTTTCGTCAACCCGGGCTGGGAGCAGTACTTC. Translation: CASSQDFFVNPGWEQYF.

For the CDR3, the DNA is TGTGCCAGCAGCTTACAGGGTAACGCAGATACGCAGTATTTT. This encodes CASSLQGNADTQYF. This rearrangement joins TRBV5-4 to TRBJ2-3; D perhaps matches TRBD1 (6 bases). Per the germline V gene, CDR1 is SGHNT and CDR2 is YYREEE (reference sequence). Trimming shortened V by 2 bases and J by 4 bases, and 11 bases separated the two germline ends. This CDR3 has 14 residues.

The rearrangement links TRBV5-4 to TRBJ2-7, with D possibly matching TRBD2 (5 bases). The CDR3 loop spans 15 amino acids. The V end was cut by 1 base, the J end by 0 bases, with 11 bases between. CDR1 is SGHNT and CDR2 is YYREEE in the germline V gene (reference sequence). The CDR3 loop reads CASSLLPGSSYEQYF. CDR3 DNA: TGTGCCAGCAGCTTGTTGCCGGGGAGCTCCTACGAGCAGTACTTC.

The chain couples TRBV15 to TRBJ1-5; no definite D call. V lost 0 bases, J lost 4 bases, and 7 bases lay in between. Germline V lookup: CDR1 LNHNV, CDR2 YYDKDF (reference sequence). This CDR3 has 14 residues. In DNA form, the CDR3 reads TGTGCCACCAGCAGAGATCGGTTTAATCAGCCCCAGCATTTT. Its translation is CATSRDRFNQPQHF.

The J gene is TRBJ1-1, the V gene TRBV30; perhaps TRBD1 as D (5 bases). Trimming removed 4 bases from V and 1 base from J, with 7 bases in between. CDR1 is GTSNPN, CDR2 SVGIG, per germline (reference sequence). This CDR3 is built from 12 residues. The CDR3 protein is CAWTTGNTEAFF. CDR3 DNA sequence: TGTGCCTGGACTACAGGGAACACTGAAGCTTTCTTT.

The J gene is TRBJ2-1, the V gene TRBV9; D perhaps matches TRBD2 (5 bases). Germline V gives CDR1 SGDLS, CDR2 YYNGEE. CDR3 length: 16 residues. V was pared by 0 bases and J by 10 bases, with 20 bases between. CDR3 residues: CASSVDRSKAAREQFF. In DNA, the CDR3 is TGTGCCAGCAGCGTAGATCGGAGTAAAGCGGCCCGGGAGCAGTTCTTC.

V and J are TRBV27 and TRBJ1-1; possible D gene TRBD1, 6 bases. V was cut by 6 bases and J by 8 bases, with 13 bases left in between. The CDR3 is 12 amino acids. Germline V lookup: CDR1 MNHEY, CDR2 SMNVEV (reference sequence). CDR3 in amino acids: CASRPTGSEAFF. DNA of the CDR3: TGTGCCAGCAGACCCACAGGGTCCGAAGCTTTCTTT.

This chain uses TRBV5-1 with TRBJ2-5; TRBD2 matches 11 bases. Germline V gene data show CDR1 as SGHRS and CDR2 as YFSETQ. The CDR3 has 19 amino acids. After removal of 2 bases from V and 1 base from J, the junction contained 13 bases not matched to a gene. In DNA form, the CDR3 reads TGCGCCAGCAGCTTCAGCCTCCCCTATAGCGGGGGGGTCCAAGAGACCCAGTACTTC. It is translated as CASSFSLPYSGGVQETQYF.